This T cell receptor (beta chain) was sequenced for a study of T cells expressing NK-cell markers. TCRdb reprocessed the 5' RACE reads and reports one entry per CDR3 protein, with no DNA. The table lists 200,000 to 300,000 distinct CDR3 sequences. Germline V gene data show CDR1 as SGDLS and CDR2 as YYNGEE. The CDR3 is 14 amino acids. The rearrangement links TRBV9 to TRBJ2-3; TCRdb designates TRBD2, a call that cannot be tested without DNA. Sequenced: blood T cells: a sorted CD56 or NKG2C T cell subset, CD4+ or CD8+ T cells, or bulk PBMC T cells (not recorded which). This receptor was identified in a woman between 18 and 70 years old in good health. CDR3 amino acids: CASSVALGSGTQYF. The full variable domain, its missing parts supplied by reference TRBV9 and TRBJ2-3, is DSGVTQTPKHLITATGQRVTLRCSPRSGDLSVYWYQQSLDQGLQFLIQYYNGEERAKGNILERFSAQQFPDLHSELNLSSLELGDSALYFCASSVALGSGTQYFGPGTRLTVL.